Detailed here is one T cell receptor beta chain. The antigen remains undetermined. CDR1 SGHAT and CDR2 FQNNGV come from the germline V gene. The CDR3 totals 14 residues. J lost 7 bases, V lost 3 bases, and 0 bases had no gene match. Enrollment shut out patients with autoimmune disease history or systemic immunosuppression. The protocol was immunoSEQ multiplex PCR, while the TCRdb copy is restricted to in-frame clones and leaves out a portion. The data contain 80,000 to 100,000 clones, approximately 91% of them seen just once; the ten biggest clones take up around 0.82%. This sample stems from a study of OX40 agonist ivuxolimab in advanced cancers. Points from the study as a whole: Among the nonresponders, some also had low normalized T-cell clonal expansion.

This receptor was taken from an adult with an advanced solid tumor such as melanoma, head and neck, liver or kidney cancer. This chain joins TRBV11-2 and TRBJ2-1; 13 bases align to TRBD2. The sequences come from CD4+ or CD8+ T cells sorted from blood, collected in a trial of the OX40 agonist ivuxolimab. The CDR3 region has the DNA TGTGCCAGCAGCTTGACTAGCGGGAGGAATGAGCAGTTCTTC. Amino acid sequence: CASSLTSGRNEQFF. Looking up the rest from reference TRBV11-2 and TRBJ2-1 gives the full variable domain: EAGVAQSPRYKIIEKRQSVAFWCNPISGHATLYWYQQILGQGPKLLIQFQNNGVVDDSQLPKDRFSAERLKGVDSTLKIQPAKLEDSAVYLCASSLTSGRNEQFFGPGTRLTVL.